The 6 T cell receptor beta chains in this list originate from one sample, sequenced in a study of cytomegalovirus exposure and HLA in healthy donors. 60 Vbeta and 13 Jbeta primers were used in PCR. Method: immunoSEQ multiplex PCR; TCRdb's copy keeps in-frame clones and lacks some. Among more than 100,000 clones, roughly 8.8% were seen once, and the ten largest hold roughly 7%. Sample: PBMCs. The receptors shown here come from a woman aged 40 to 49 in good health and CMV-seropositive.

The DNA for the CDR3 is TGTGCCAGCTCACCCACTAGCGGGGTATACAATGAGCAGTTCTTC. As protein: CASSPTSGVYNEQFF. The rearrangement uses TRBV18 and TRBJ2-1, with 10 bases matching TRBD2. Trimming took 3 bases from V and 4 from J; bases not matched to a gene: 3. The germline V gene has CDR1 KGHSH and CDR2 LQKENI. The CDR3 extends over 15 amino acids.

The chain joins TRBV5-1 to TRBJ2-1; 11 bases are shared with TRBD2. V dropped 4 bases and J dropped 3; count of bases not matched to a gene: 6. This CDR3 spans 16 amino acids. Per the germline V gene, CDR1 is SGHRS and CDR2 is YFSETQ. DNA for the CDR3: TGCGCCAGCAGCGTGGGACTAGCGGTACTCTACAATGAGCAGTTCTTC. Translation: CASSVGLAVLYNEQFF.

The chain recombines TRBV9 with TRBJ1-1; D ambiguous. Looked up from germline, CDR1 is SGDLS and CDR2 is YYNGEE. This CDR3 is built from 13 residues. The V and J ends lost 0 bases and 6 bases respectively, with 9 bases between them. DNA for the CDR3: TGTGCCAGCAGCGTAGGAGGGTCTGCTGAAGCTTTCTTT. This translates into CASSVGGSAEAFF.

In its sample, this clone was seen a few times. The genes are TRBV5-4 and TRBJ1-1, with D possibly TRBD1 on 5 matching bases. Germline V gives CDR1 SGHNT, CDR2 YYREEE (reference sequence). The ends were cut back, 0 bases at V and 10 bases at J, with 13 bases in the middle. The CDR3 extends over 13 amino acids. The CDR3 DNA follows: TGTGCCAGCAGCTTGGGGGGATACGGGGGAGCTTTCTTT. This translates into CASSLGGYGGAFF.

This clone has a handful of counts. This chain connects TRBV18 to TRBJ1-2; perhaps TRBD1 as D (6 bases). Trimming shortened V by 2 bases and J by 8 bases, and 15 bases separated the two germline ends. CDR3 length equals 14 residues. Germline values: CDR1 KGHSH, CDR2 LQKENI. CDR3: CASSPAGASDGYTF. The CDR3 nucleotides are TGTGCCAGCTCACCAGCGGGGGCATCGGACGGCTACACCTTC.

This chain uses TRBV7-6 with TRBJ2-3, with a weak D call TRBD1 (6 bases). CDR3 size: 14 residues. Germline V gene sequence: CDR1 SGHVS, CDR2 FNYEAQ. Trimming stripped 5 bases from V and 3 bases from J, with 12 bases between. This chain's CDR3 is CASSAQQGTDTQYF. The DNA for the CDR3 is TGTGCCAGCAGCGCCCAACAGGGAACAGATACGCAGTATTTT.